One sample yielded the 25 T cell receptor beta chains listed below, sequenced in a study of cytomegalovirus exposure and HLA in healthy donors. Amplification used 60 Vbeta primers and 13 Jbeta primers. The data were produced by immunoSEQ multiplex PCR, yet TCRdb's version contains in-frame clones alone and is incomplete. This sample has under 200,000 clones, with roughly 80% found just once. Input material: PBMCs. The source of these receptors is a female donor in good health and CMV-seronegative.

The chain uses TRBV29-1 and TRBJ1-1; the D gene is possibly TRBD1 (5 bases). Germline-derived CDR1 and CDR2 are SQVTM and ANQGSEA. CDR3 length: 12 residues. The CDR3, as DNA: TGCGTCGGGGGGATGGGTGACACTGAAGCTTTCTTT. It encodes CVGGMGDTEAFF. The complete variable domain, with remaining parts taken from reference TRBV29-1 and TRBJ1-1, reads SAVISQKPSRDICQRGTSLTIQCQVDSQVTMMFWYRQQPGQSLTLIATANQGSEATYESGFVIDKFPISRPNLTFSTLTVSNMSPEDSSIYLCVGGMGDTEAFFGQGTRLTVV.

CDR3 in amino acids: CASSSRTAYGYTF. The CDR3, as DNA: TGTGCCAGCAGCTCACGGACAGCCTATGGCTACACCTTC. J is TRBJ1-2 and V is TRBV9, with TRBD1 as a possible D gene (6 bases). The CDR3 length is 13 residues. The germline V gene has CDR1 SGDLS and CDR2 YYNGEE. The V end lost 4 bases, the J end lost 4 bases, and 11 bases lay between the germline ends.

This chain's CDR3 is CASSQGLAGGFRETQYF. Here the CDR3 DNA reads TGTGCCAGCAGTCAGGGACTAGCGGGGGGCTTCAGGGAGACCCAGTACTTC. V usage is TRBV5-6 and J usage is TRBJ2-5, with 15 nucleotides matching TRBD2. This CDR3 comprises 17 residues. V trimming: 5 bases; J trimming: 5 bases; junction bases outside the gene matches: 10. Germline V lookup: CDR1 SGHDT, CDR2 YYEEEE.

The rearrangement links TRBV5-1 to TRBJ2-7, with 14 bases matching TRBD2. The germline gives CDR1 SGHRS, CDR2 YFSETQ. The CDR3 extends over 17 amino acids. The J segment lost 2 bases and the V segment lost 1 base, leaving 5 bases of the junction unmatched. The CDR3 loop is CASSLPGLAGGTYEQYF. Here the CDR3 DNA reads TGCGCCAGCAGCTTGCCTGGACTAGCGGGAGGAACCTACGAGCAGTACTTC.

The chain recombines TRBV28 with TRBJ2-5; D is possibly TRBD2 (5 bases). V was trimmed by 4 bases and J by 2 bases, leaving 8 bases between them. The CDR3 is 13 residues long. In germline, CDR1 is MDHEN, CDR2 SYDVKM. CDR3 DNA: TGTGCCAGCAGTTCGGGGATTCAAGAGACCCAGTACTTC. Its translation is CASSSGIQETQYF.

The V call is TRBV9, the J call TRBJ2-2; 10 positions match TRBD2. Germline V gene data show CDR1 as SGDLS and CDR2 as YYNGEE. The CDR3 is 15 amino acids. J was trimmed by 6 bases and V by 0 bases; bases with no gene match: 2. CDR3 DNA sequence: TGTGCCAGCAGCGTAGTTAGCGGGAGGCCCGGGGAGCTGTTTTTT. The encoded protein is CASSVVSGRPGELFF.

The chain has TRBV4-3 and TRBJ2-5; possibly TRBD1 for D (6 bases). The closer fit of TRBJ2-7 to the DNA end suggests the J call may be wrong. The V gene's germline CDR1 is LGHNA and CDR2 YSLEER. CDR3 size: 15 residues. The CDR3 bases are TGCGCCAGCAGCCAAGATGGGGGTGGCAGGGGCGAGCAGTACTTC. Protein sequence: CASSQDGGGRGEQYF.

This rearrangement joins TRBV28 to TRBJ2-7; D is uncertain. Trimming removed 3 bases at V and 0 bases at J, with 9 bases between. Germline V gene sequence: CDR1 MDHEN, CDR2 SYDVKM. The CDR3 contains 14 residues. CDR3 bases: TGTGCCAGCAGTTTCGACACATTCTCCTACGAGCAGTACTTC. Its protein is CASSFDTFSYEQYF.

The count of this clone is one. The chain combines TRBV30 with TRBJ2-1, with TRBD2 identical over 13 bases. Germline-derived CDR1 and CDR2 are GTSNPN and SVGIG (reference sequence). This CDR3 comprises 18 residues. V dropped 2 bases and J dropped 1; count of bases not matched to a gene: 8. CDR3 in DNA: TGTGCCTGGAGTTCCCAACTAGCGGGAGGGTTTTCCTACAATGAGCAGTTCTTC. This encodes CAWSSQLAGGFSYNEQFF.

In this sample, this clone turned up a few times. The rearrangement links TRBV27 to TRBJ2-7; no definite D call. The CDR3 has 16 amino acids. Germline V gene data show CDR1 as MNHEY and CDR2 as SMNVEV (reference sequence). Deletions cut 2 bases from V and 0 bases from J, with 14 bases between. As DNA, the CDR3 is TGTGCCAGCAGTTTAGGGCCCACCGGAATCTCCTACGAGCAGTACTTC. It encodes CASSLGPTGISYEQYF.

The J gene is TRBJ2-7, the V gene TRBV30; 9 bases are a match to TRBD1. The V gene end was trimmed by 0 bases and the J gene end by 7 bases; junction bases not matched to a gene: 7. CDR3 size: 14 residues. Germline CDR1 is GTSNPN and CDR2 is SVGIG (reference sequence). The CDR3 nucleotides are TGTGCCTGGAGTGTACAGAAGACAGGGGGAGAGCAGTACTTC. This gives the protein CAWSVQKTGGEQYF.

The chain has TRBV12-5 and TRBJ2-3, with 8 bases lining up with TRBD1. This CDR3 comprises 16 residues. The V gene's germline CDR1 is LGHNT and CDR2 FRNRAP. Trimming took 6 bases from V and 0 from J; bases not matched to a gene: 8. The CDR3 loop reads CASGLSRTGSTDTQYF. CDR3 coding DNA: TGTGCTAGTGGCTTGTCGAGGACAGGGAGCACAGATACGCAGTATTTT.

This chain connects TRBV9 to TRBJ2-7, with 7 bases lining up with TRBD1. The length of the CDR3 is 14 residues. CDR1 SGDLS and CDR2 YYNGEE come from the germline V gene. The trim removed 3 bases at V and 4 bases at J, leaving 7 bases unmatched. CDR3 sequence reads: CASSADRAQYEQYF. CDR3 DNA: TGTGCCAGCAGCGCCGACAGGGCTCAATACGAGCAGTACTTC.

In this sample, this clone turned up once. The chain recombines TRBV2 with TRBJ2-2; unclear D gene. Germline V gene lookup returns CDR1 SNHLY and CDR2 FYNNEI. CDR3 length equals 14 residues. V shed 3 bases and J shed 3 bases, with 8 bases lying between them. The chain's CDR3 is CASSDPGDTGELFF. CDR3 nucleotide sequence: TGTGCCAGCAGTGATCCCGGAGACACCGGGGAGCTGTTTTTT.

This clone was observed a handful of times. V gene TRBV28 combines with J gene TRBJ1-1, with TRBD1 as a possible D gene (6 bases). Germline CDR1 and CDR2: MDHEN and SYDVKM. V was trimmed by 6 bases and J by 10 bases, leaving 12 bases between them. The CDR3 consists of 11 residues. The CDR3: CASRLTGLAFF. CDR3 coding DNA: TGTGCCAGCAGACTCACAGGGTTAGCTTTCTTT.

The V gene is TRBV7-7, the J gene TRBJ2-7, with D possibly matching TRBD1 (6 bases). Germline loops: CDR1 SSHAT, CDR2 FNYEAQ (reference sequence). The CDR3 has 14 amino acids. Trimming left V 5 bases short and J 7 bases short, with 18 bases between. CDR3 region: CASSRSGDSGEQYF. The CDR3 DNA follows: TGTGCCAGCAGCCGTTCAGGGGATTCGGGGGAGCAGTACTTC.

The chain joins TRBV15 to TRBJ2-3, with a tentative D call TRBD1 (6 bases). The V and J ends lost 2 bases and 1 base respectively, with 13 bases between them. The CDR3 has 16 amino acids. CDR1 and CDR2 (germline): LNHNV, YYDKDF (reference sequence). CDR3 protein: CATSRYSTGGTDTQYF. The CDR3 DNA reads as TGTGCCACCAGCAGATATTCGACAGGTGGCACAGATACGCAGTATTTT.

The chain has TRBV27 and TRBJ2-2; D perhaps matches TRBD2 (5 bases). Trimming pared 5 bases from V and 4 bases from J, leaving 11 bases between. This CDR3 is built from 14 residues. Germline CDR1 is MNHEY and CDR2 is SMNVEV (reference sequence). The CDR3 protein is CASSLPGVTGELFF. DNA of the CDR3: TGTGCCAGCAGTCTCCCCGGGGTCACCGGGGAGCTGTTTTTT.

The chain has TRBV29-1 and TRBJ2-1; 8 positions match TRBD1. Germline V gene sequence: CDR1 SQVTM, CDR2 ANQGSEA. Unmatched junction bases numbered 4, after V lost 7 bases and J lost 2 bases. The CDR3 has 13 amino acids. CDR3 in amino acids: CSGGQGPYNEQFF. The CDR3 coding sequence is TGCAGCGGTGGACAGGGTCCCTACAATGAGCAGTTCTTC.

The genes are TRBV4-1 and TRBJ2-7; 9 positions agree with TRBD2. The CDR3 runs 14 residues. V was clipped by 5 bases and J by 1 base; unmatched bases: 3. Germline CDR1 reads MGHRA; CDR2 reads YSYEKL. This CDR3 reads CASSYSGSSYEQYF. The DNA of the CDR3 is TGCGCCAGCAGCTATAGCGGGAGTTCCTACGAGCAGTACTTC.

The rearrangement joins TRBV6-1 to TRBJ2-7, with TRBD1 as a possible D gene (5 bases). The germline V gene encodes CDR1 MNHNS and CDR2 SASEGT. CDR3 size: 15 residues. Between the trimmed V and J ends, which lost 3 bases and 3 bases, there was a span of 15 bases. The CDR3 coding sequence is TGTGCCAGCAGTGATTCTACGGACAAGGGCTACGAGCAGTACTTC. Protein product: CASSDSTDKGYEQYF.

CDR3 in DNA: TGTGCCAGCAGCCCCGGGGGGGGAGGGCAGCCCCAGCATTTT. The encoded protein is CASSPGGGGQPQHF. The V call is TRBV9, the J call TRBJ1-5; possibly TRBD1 for D (5 bases). Between the trimmed V and J ends, which lost 4 bases and 7 bases, there was a span of 15 bases. The CDR3 is 14 residues long. Per the germline V gene, CDR1 is SGDLS and CDR2 is YYNGEE.

The V gene is TRBV19, the J gene TRBJ1-2, with 10 bases fitting TRBD1. The CDR3 contains 15 residues. J gave up 0 bases and V 7 bases, and 5 bases lay outside the gene matches. Germline V CDR1 and CDR2: LNHDA, SQIVND (reference sequence). The CDR3 here is CASIAGTGANYGYTF. For the CDR3, the DNA is TGTGCCAGTATCGCCGGGACAGGGGCTAACTATGGCTACACCTTC.

V gene TRBV6-1 combines with J gene TRBJ2-5; 14 positions agree with TRBD2. CDR3 length equals 17 residues. The ends lost 3 bases at V and 0 bases at J; junction bases unmatched: 3. The V gene's germline CDR1 is MNHNS and CDR2 SASEGT. The CDR3 sequence: CASSDWGLAGDQETQYF. CDR3 in DNA: TGTGCCAGCAGTGATTGGGGACTAGCGGGAGACCAAGAGACCCAGTACTTC.

This sequence joins TRBV7-9 and TRBJ1-6; D may be TRBD1 (5 bases). V was shortened by 4 bases and J by 7 bases, with 11 bases between the two germline ends. Germline-derived CDR1 and CDR2 are SEHNR and FQNEAQ (reference sequence). This CDR3 contains 14 residues. The CDR3 DNA reads as TGTGCCAGCAGCTCGGGAGGGACCAATTCACCCCTCCACTTT. It translates to CASSSGGTNSPLHF.